Below are 15 T cell receptor beta chains sequenced from a single sample in a study of blood T cell repertoires in COVID-19. Using immunoSEQ multiplex PCR, the repertoire was profiled, and TCRdb retains in-frame clones only, with some absent. The data contain more than 200,000 clones, approximately 90% of them seen just once; the ten biggest clones take up roughly 0.7%. Sequencing used peripheral blood. Source of these receptors: a man aged 40-50 years with acute or convalescent COVID-19.

This chain joins TRBV3-1 (or the pseudogene TRBV3-2) and TRBJ2-5; no clear D gene. V gave up 0 bases and J gave up 4 bases, with 18 bases separating them. Germline assignment: CDR1 LGHDT and CDR2 YNNKEL (reference sequence). The CDR3 spans 17 residues. The CDR3, as DNA: TGTGCCAGCAGCCAAGACCCCAGCCTAGATCCAGTAGAGACCCAGTACTTC. Protein product: CASSQDPSLDPVETQYF.

This clone was seen just once. V is TRBV7-8 and J is TRBJ1-2, with TRBD1 identical over 7 bases. The CDR3 is 15 amino acids. The trim removed 1 base at V and 5 bases at J, leaving 7 bases unmatched. Germline V CDR1 and CDR2: SGHVS, FQNEAQ. For the CDR3, the DNA is TGTGCCAGCAGCTTAGAGGGCAGGGGGATTTATGGCTACACCTTC. Amino acids: CASSLEGRGIYGYTF.

The chain's CDR3 is CASSLASSGNEQFF. In nucleotides, the CDR3 is TGTGCCAGCAGCTTAGCGTCGAGCGGGAATGAGCAGTTCTTC. J is TRBJ2-1 and V is TRBV7-2; a possible D gene is TRBD2 (6 bases). CDR1 and CDR2 from the germline V gene are SGHTA and FQGNSA. V shed 0 bases and J shed 7 bases, with 10 bases lying between them. The CDR3 covers 14 residues. Filled out from reference TRBV7-2 and TRBJ2-1, the complete variable domain reads GAGVSQSPSNKVTEKGKDVELRCDPISGHTALYWYRQSLGQGLEFLIYFQGNSAPDKSGLPSDRFSAERTGGSVSTLTIQRTQQEDSAVYLCASSLASSGNEQFFGPGTRLTVL.

The chain carries TRBV29-1 and TRBJ2-7; 7 positions match TRBD2. CDR3 length: 13 residues. The junction had 6 bases not matched to a gene; V was cut back by 5 bases and J by 2 bases. CDR1 and CDR2 from the germline V gene are SQVTM and ANQGSEA. CDR3 sequence reads: CSVQRESAYEQYF. CDR3 DNA sequence: TGCAGCGTTCAGCGGGAATCTGCCTACGAGCAGTACTTC.

This rearrangement joins TRBV11-1 to TRBJ2-7, with D maybe TRBD2 (6 bases). Per germline, CDR1 SGHAT and CDR2 FQDESV (reference sequence). The V end was cut by 5 bases, the J end by 2 bases, with 19 bases between. CDR3 size: 16 residues. CDR3 amino acids: CASSQYPGTGAYEQYF. Written as DNA, the CDR3 is TGTGCCAGCAGCCAATATCCCGGGACGGGGGCCTACGAGCAGTACTTC.

Here the CDR3 DNA reads TGTGCCAGTACACCTCGAGCGGGAGAAATTTCGCAGTATTTT. Encoded protein: CASTPRAGEISQYF. The genes are TRBV19 and TRBJ2-3, with TRBD2 identical over 8 bases. CDR1 and CDR2 from the germline V gene are LNHDA and SQIVND (reference sequence). The CDR3 spans 14 residues. V lost 7 bases, J lost 10 bases, and 13 bases stayed unmatched.

The chain is built from TRBV7-2 and TRBJ2-3; 7 positions agree with TRBD2. Germline CDR1 reads SGHTA; CDR2 reads FQGNSA. CDR3 size: 15 residues. V lost 5 bases to trimming and J lost 6 bases; unmatched junction nucleotides: 11. CDR3: CASSLDGREWDTQYF. DNA of the CDR3: TGTGCCAGCAGCCTAGATGGGCGGGAGTGGGATACGCAGTATTTT.

V and J are TRBV25-1 and TRBJ1-2, with D hard to call. This CDR3 has 10 residues. Germline-derived CDR1 and CDR2 are MGHDK and SYGVNS. Between the trimmed V and J ends, which lost 8 bases and 6 bases, there was a span of 7 bases. The CDR3 here is CASEGDGYTF. CDR3 nucleotide sequence: TGTGCCAGCGAGGGAGATGGCTACACCTTC.

The chain uses TRBV3-1 (or the pseudogene TRBV3-2) and TRBJ1-1; D is uncertain. V lost 7 bases to trimming and J lost 6 bases, with 12 bases between them. Per germline, CDR1 LGHDT and CDR2 YNNKEL (reference sequence). The CDR3 consists of 12 residues. In nucleotides, the CDR3 is TGTGCCAGCACCACTTCTAATGCTGAAGCTTTCTTT. Translated: CASTTSNAEAFF.

This clone was seen once. The chain couples TRBV7-2 to TRBJ2-7, with TRBD2 identical over 8 bases. The trim removed 3 bases at V and 6 bases at J, leaving 10 bases unmatched. The germline V gene has CDR1 SGHTA and CDR2 FQGNSA. The CDR3 is 15 residues long. The CDR3 region has the DNA TGTGCCAGCAGCTTGGGGGGGAGCGGGAGCATCGAGCAGTACTTC. As protein: CASSLGGSGSIEQYF.

The gene calls are TRBV15 and TRBJ1-5; the D is unclear. Deletions cut 3 bases from V and 6 bases from J, with 12 bases between. Germline CDR1 is LNHNV and CDR2 is YYDKDF (reference sequence). This CDR3 has 14 amino acids. The CDR3 DNA reads as TGTGCCACCAGCAGGATCGAGGAGAGTCAGCCCCAGCATTTT. This gives the protein CATSRIEESQPQHF. Full variable domain (missing parts from reference TRBV15 and TRBJ1-5): DAMVIQNPRYQVTQFGKPVTLSCSQTLNHNVMYWYQQKSSQAPKLLFHYYDKDFNNEADTPDNFQSRRPNTSFCFLDIRSPGLGDTAMYLCATSRIEESQPQHFGDGTRLSIL.

The V and J genes are TRBV5-1 and TRBJ2-5; 8 bases are shared with TRBD1. The CDR3 loop spans 13 amino acids. Germline V gene data show CDR1 as SGHRS and CDR2 as YFSETQ. J was trimmed by 5 bases and V by 3 bases; bases with no gene match: 3. The CDR3 DNA is TGCGCCAGCAGCTGGACAGGGTTGGAGACCCAGTACTTC. This gives the protein CASSWTGLETQYF.

V usage is TRBV7-9 and J usage is TRBJ1-5; tentatively, D is TRBD1 (6 bases). The V end lost 3 bases, the J end lost 2 bases, and 11 bases lay between the germline ends. Germline-derived CDR1 and CDR2 are SEHNR and FQNEAQ (reference sequence). This CDR3 has 15 amino acids. The CDR3: CASSFTGLGNQPQHF. The CDR3 bases are TGTGCCAGCAGCTTCACAGGGTTGGGCAATCAGCCCCAGCATTTT.

The V and J genes are TRBV6-2 or TRBV6-3 and TRBJ2-2, with a possible D match to TRBD1 (6 bases). The CDR3 spans 16 residues. Between the trimmed V and J ends, which lost 2 bases and 4 bases, there was a span of 14 bases. Germline lookup yields CDR1 MNHEY and CDR2 SVGEGT. CDR3 loop: CASSYADRIRTGELFF. The CDR3 DNA sequence: TGTGCCAGCAGTTACGCCGACAGGATACGCACCGGGGAGCTGTTTTTT.

V usage is TRBV6-5 and J usage is TRBJ2-7; D is perhaps TRBD1 (6 bases). This CDR3 comprises 14 residues. The V gene's germline CDR1 is MNHEY and CDR2 SVGAGI. The V end was cut by 2 bases, the J end by 3 bases, with 11 bases between. Here the CDR3 reads CASSYARGFYEQYF. DNA for the CDR3: TGTGCCAGCAGTTACGCCAGGGGCTTCTACGAGCAGTACTTC.